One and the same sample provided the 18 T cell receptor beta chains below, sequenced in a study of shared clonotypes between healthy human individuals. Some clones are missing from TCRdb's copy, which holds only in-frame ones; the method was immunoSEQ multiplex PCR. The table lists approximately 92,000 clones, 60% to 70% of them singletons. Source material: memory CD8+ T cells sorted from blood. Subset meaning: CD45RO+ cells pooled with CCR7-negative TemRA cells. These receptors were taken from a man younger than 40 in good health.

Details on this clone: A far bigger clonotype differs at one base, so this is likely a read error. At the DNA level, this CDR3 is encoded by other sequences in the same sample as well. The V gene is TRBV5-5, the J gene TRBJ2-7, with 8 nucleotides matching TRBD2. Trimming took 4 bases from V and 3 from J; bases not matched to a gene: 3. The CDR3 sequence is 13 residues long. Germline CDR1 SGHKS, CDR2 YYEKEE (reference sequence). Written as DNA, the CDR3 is TGTGCCAGCAGCCAAACTAGCGGCTACGAGCAGTACTTC. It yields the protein CASSQTSGYEQYF.

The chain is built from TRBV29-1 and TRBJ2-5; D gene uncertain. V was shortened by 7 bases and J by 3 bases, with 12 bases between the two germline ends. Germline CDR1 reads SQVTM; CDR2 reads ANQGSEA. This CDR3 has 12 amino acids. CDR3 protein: CSGVGKKETQYF. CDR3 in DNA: TGCAGCGGGGTGGGCAAGAAAGAGACCCAGTACTTC.

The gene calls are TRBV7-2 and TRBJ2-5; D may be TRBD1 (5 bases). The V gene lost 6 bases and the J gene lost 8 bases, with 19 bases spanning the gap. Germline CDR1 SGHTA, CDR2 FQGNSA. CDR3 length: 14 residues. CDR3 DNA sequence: TGTGCCAGCAGGGCCGGGCAGGGATACGGTACCCAGTACTTC. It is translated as CASRAGQGYGTQYF.

The CDR3 region has the DNA TGTGCCAGCAGTGAAGTTTTAGGAAACTCCTACGAGCAGTACTTC. It yields the protein CASSEVLGNSYEQYF. The genes are TRBV6-1 and TRBJ2-7; D not certain. CDR3 length: 15 residues. Germline values: CDR1 MNHNS, CDR2 SASEGT. V shed 1 base and J shed 0 bases, with 10 bases lying between them.

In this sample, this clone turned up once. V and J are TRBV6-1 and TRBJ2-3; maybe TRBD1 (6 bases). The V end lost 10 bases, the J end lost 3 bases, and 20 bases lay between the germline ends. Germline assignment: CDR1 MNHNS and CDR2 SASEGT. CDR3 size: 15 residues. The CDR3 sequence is CATALGAEGTDTQYF. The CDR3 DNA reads TGTGCCACCGCTTTGGGGGCTGAGGGGACAGATACGCAGTATTTT.

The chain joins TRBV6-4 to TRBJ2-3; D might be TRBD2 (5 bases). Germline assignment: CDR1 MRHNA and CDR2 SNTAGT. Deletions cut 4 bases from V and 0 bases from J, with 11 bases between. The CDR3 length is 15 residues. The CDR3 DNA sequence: TGTGCCAGCAGTGTGCGGGCTTCTAGCACAGATACGCAGTATTTT. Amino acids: CASSVRASSTDTQYF.

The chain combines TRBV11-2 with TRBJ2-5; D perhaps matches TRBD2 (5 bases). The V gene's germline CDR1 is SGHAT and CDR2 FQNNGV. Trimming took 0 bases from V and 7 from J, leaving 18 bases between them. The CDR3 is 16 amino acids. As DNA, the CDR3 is TGTGCCAGCAGCTTAGATGGTTTCGTCCCAAGCGGGACCCAGTACTTC. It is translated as CASSLDGFVPSGTQYF.

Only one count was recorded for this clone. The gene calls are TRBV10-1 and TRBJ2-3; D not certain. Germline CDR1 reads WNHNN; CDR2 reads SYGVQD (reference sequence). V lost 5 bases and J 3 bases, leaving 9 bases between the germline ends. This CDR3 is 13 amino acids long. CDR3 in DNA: TGCGCCAGCAGTAGCGTACCAACAGATACGCAGTATTTT. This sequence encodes CASSSVPTDTQYF.

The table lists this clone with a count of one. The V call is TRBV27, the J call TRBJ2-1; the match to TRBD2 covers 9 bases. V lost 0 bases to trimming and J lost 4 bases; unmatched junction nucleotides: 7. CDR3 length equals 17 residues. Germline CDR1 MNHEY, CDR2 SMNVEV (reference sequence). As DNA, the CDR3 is TGTGCCAGCAGTTTATCTCACAGACTAGCGGTTTACAATGAGCAGTTCTTC. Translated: CASSLSHRLAVYNEQFF.

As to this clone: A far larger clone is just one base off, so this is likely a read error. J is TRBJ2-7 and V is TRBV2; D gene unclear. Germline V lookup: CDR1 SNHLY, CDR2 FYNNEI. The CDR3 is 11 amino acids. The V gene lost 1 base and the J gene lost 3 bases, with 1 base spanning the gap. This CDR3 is CASSEDYEQYF. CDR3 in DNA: TGTGCCAGCAGTGAAGACTACGAGCAGTACTTC.

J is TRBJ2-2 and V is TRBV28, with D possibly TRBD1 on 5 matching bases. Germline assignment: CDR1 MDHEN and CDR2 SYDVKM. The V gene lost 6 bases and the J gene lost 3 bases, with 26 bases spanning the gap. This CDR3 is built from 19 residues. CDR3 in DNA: TGTGCCAGCAGCACTGCCCTCCCTCAGGGTCGGACGTACACCGGGGAGCTGTTTTTT. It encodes CASSTALPQGRTYTGELFF.

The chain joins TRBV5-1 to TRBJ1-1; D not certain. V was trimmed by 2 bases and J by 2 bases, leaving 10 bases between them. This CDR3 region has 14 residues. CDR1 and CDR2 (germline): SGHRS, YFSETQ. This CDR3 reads CASSFGDPNTEAFF. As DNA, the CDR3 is TGCGCCAGCAGCTTCGGGGATCCCAACACTGAAGCTTTCTTT.

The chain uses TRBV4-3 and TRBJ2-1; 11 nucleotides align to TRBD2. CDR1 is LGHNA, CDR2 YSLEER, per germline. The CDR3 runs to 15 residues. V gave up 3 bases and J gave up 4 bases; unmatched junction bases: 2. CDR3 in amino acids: CASSHGTSGYNEQFF. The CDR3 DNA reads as TGCGCCAGCAGCCATGGGACTAGCGGTTACAATGAGCAGTTCTTC.

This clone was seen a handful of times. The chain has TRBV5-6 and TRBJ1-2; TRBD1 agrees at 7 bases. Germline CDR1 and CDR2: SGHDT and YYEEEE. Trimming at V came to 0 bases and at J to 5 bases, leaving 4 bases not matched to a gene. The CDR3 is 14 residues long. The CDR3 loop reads CASSLANRGYGYTF. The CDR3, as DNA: TGTGCCAGCAGCTTGGCCAACAGGGGTTATGGCTACACCTTC.

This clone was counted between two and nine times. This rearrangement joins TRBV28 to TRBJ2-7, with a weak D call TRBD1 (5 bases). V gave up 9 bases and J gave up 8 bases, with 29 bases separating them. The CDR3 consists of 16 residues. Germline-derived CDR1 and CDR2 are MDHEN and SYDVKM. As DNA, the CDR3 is TGTGCCAGTCCTCCCCCAGGGAAGGCCATTCAGTGGAAGCAGTACTTC. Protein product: CASPPPGKAIQWKQYF.

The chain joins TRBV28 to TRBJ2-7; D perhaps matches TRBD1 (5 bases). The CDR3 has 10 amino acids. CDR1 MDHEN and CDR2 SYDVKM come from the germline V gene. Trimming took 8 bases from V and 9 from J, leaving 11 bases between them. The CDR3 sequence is CASSGQGQYF. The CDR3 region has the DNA TGTGCCAGCTCGGGCCAGGGGCAGTACTTC.

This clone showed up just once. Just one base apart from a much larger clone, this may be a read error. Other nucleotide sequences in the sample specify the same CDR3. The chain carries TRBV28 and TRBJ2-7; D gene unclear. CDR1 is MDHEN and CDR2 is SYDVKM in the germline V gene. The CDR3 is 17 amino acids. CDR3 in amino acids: CASSSDGVGSYSYEQYF. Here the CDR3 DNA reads TGTGCCAGCAGTTCCGATGGAGTCGGCAGTTACTCCTACGAACAGTACTTC.

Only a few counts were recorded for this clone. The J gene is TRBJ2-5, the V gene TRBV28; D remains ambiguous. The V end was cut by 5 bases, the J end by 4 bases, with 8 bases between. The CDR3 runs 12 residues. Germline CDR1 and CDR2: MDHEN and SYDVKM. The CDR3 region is CASSPNRETQYF. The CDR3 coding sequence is TGTGCCAGCAGTCCAAATCGAGAGACCCAGTACTTC. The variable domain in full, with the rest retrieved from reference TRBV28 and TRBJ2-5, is DVKVTQSSRYLVKRTGEKVFLECVQDMDHENMFWYRQDPGLGLRLIYFSYDVKMKEKGDIPEGYSVSREKKERFSLILESASTNQTSMYLCASSPNRETQYFGPGTRLLVL.